This TCR beta chain was recovered during a study of T cell repertoires in cytomegalovirus infection (dated by TCRdb to between 2019 and 2020). In terms of the full investigation: Peptide stimulations targeted recently identified HLA-C-restricted CMV epitopes, whose presentation resists viral immunomodulation, together with well-studied HLA-B-restricted epitopes. Donor HLA type was relevant to the analysis, as public TCR beta signatures indicated carriage of CMV infection together with the matching HLA type.

The treatment or condition tag for this specimen amounts to: in vitro stimulation with specific CMV peptide epitopes to enrich CMV-specific T cells. About this clonotype: Its antigen is still unknown. Within one base of it there is no much larger clone, and no base qualities were kept.

Instrument used: Illumina HiSeq 1500. TCRdb's own reprocessing of the public reads used fastp at Q25 and MiXCR and kept productive beta chains. Entries that share a CDR3 protein sequence are merged under the most common genes and DNA. The sample table shows 65,000 to 85,000 distinct CDR3 sequences, and about 27% are seen once. 59% of the sample is held by the ten biggest clonotypes. Here is what the overall study found, with its caveats: Cumulative frequency of public TCR beta family members discriminated carriers of CMV infection plus the relevant HLA type in this cohort and an independent approximately 350-donor cohort. The ex vivo response was dominated by HLA-C-restricted CMV-specific TCR beta clonotypes, and the single most frequent clonotype in two of eight donors was supplied by these HLA-C-restricted clonotypes.

CDR1 and CDR2, looked up from the germline V gene (reference sequence), are MNHEY and SMNVEV. V gives up 2 bases and J gives up 4 bases, and the segment between their germline ends measures 15 bases. The CDR3 sequence holds 15 residues, the cysteine and phenylalanine included. The CDR3 DNA has 45 bases and is translated from base 1. The sequence was collected from a human donor in good health (CMV status not recorded). Some clones in this sample may be carry-over from other donors' samples. The rearrangement joined TRBV27 to TRBJ2-7; TRBD2 is perhaps the D gene, given 6 matching bases. Sequenced material: CD8+ T cells from cultured PBMCs, taken from culture after CMV antigen stimulation. The CDR3 region reads CASSLGSAGQYEQYF. At the DNA level, the sequence is TGTGCCAGCAGTTTAGGCTCGGCGGGGCAGTACGAGCAGTACTTC.